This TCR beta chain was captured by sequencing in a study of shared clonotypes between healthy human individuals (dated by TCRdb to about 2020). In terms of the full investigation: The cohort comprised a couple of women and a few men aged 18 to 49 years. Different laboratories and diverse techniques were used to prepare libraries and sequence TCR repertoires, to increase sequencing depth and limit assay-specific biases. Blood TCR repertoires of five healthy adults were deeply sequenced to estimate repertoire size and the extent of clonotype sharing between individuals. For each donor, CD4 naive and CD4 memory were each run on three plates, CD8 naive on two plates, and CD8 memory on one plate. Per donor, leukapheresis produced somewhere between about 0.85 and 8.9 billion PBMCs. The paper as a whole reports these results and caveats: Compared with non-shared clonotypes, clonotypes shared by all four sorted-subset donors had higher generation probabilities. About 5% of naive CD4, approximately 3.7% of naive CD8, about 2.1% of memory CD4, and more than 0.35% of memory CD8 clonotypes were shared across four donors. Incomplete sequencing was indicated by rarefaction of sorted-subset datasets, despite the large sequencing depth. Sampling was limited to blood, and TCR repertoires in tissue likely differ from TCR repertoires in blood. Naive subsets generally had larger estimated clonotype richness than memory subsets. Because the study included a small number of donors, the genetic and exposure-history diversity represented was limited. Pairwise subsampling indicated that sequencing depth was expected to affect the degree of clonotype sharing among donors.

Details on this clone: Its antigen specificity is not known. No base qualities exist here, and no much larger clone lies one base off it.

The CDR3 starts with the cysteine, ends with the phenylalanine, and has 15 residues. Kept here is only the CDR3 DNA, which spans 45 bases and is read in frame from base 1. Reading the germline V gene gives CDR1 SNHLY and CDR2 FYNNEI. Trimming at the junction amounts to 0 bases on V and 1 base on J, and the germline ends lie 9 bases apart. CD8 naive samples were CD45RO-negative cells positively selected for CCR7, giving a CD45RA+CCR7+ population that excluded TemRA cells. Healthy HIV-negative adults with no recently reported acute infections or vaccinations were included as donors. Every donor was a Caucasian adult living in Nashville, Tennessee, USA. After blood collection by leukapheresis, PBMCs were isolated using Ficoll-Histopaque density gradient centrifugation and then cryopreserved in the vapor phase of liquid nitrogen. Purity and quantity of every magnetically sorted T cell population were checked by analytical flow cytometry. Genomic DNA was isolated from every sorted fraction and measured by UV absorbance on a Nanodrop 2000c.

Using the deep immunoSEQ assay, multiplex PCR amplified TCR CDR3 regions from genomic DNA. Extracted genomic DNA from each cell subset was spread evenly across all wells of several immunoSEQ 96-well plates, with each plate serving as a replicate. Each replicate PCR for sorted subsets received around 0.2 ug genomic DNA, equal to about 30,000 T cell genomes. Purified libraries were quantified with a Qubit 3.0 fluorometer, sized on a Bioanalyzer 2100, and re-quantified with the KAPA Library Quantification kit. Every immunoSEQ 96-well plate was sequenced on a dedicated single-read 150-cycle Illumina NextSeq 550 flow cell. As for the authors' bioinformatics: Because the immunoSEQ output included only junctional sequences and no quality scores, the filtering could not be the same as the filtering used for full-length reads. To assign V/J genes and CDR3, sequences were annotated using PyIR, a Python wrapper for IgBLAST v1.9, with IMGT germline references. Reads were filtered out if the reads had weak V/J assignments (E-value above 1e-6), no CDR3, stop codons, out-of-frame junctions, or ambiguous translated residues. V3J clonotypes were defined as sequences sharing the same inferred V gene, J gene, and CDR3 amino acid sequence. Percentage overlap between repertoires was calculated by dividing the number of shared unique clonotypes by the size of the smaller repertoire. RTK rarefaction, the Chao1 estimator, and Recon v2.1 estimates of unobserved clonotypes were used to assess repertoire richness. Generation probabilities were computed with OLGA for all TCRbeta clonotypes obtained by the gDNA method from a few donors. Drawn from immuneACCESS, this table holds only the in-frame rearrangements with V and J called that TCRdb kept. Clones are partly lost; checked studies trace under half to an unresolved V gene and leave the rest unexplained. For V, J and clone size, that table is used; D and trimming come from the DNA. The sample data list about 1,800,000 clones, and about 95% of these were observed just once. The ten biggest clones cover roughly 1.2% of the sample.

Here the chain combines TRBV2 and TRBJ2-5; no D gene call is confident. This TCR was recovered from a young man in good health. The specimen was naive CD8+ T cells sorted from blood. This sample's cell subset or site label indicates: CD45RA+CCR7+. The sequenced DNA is TGTGCCAGCAGTGAAGCGGAGTCAGGCCAAGAGACCCAGTACTTC. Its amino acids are CASSEAESGQETQYF.